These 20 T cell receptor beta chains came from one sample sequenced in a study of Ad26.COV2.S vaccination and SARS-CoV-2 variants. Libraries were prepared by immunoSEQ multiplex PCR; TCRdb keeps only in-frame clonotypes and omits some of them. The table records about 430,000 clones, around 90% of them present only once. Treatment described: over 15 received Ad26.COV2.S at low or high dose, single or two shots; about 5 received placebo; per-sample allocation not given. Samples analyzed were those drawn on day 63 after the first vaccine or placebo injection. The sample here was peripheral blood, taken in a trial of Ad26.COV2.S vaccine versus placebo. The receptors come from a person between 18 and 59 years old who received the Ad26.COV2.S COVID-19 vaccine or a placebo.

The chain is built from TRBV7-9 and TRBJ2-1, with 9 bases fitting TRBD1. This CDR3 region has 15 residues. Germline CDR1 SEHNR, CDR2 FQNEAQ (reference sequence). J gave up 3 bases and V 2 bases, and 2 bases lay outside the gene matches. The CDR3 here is CASSLTGQGYNEQFF. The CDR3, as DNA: TGTGCCAGCAGCTTAACGGGACAGGGCTACAATGAGCAGTTCTTC.

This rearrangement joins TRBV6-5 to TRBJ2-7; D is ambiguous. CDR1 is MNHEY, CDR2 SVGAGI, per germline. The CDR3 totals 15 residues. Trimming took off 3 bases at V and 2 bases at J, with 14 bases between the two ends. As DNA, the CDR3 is TGTGCCAGCAGTTATAGTCCGGCAAGACCCTACGAGCAGTACTTC. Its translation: CASSYSPARPYEQYF.

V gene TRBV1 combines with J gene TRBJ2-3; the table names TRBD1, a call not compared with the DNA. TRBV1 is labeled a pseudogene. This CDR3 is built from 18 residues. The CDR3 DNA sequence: TGCACCAGCAGCCCCGTCGCAGGAACTCCGCCCTACACAGATACGCAGTATTTT. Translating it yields CTSSPVAGTPPYTDTQYF.

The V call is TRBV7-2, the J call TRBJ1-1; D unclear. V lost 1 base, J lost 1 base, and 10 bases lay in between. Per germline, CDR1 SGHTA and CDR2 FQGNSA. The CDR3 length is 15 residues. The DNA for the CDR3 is TGTGCCAGCAGCTTAGATGGGCGGTCGAACACTGAAGCTTTCTTT. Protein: CASSLDGRSNTEAFF. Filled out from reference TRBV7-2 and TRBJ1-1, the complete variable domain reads GAGVSQSPSNKVTEKGKDVELRCDPISGHTALYWYRQSLGQGLEFLIYFQGNSAPDKSGLPSDRFSAERTGGSVSTLTIQRTQQEDSAVYLCASSLDGRSNTEAFFGQGTRLTVV.

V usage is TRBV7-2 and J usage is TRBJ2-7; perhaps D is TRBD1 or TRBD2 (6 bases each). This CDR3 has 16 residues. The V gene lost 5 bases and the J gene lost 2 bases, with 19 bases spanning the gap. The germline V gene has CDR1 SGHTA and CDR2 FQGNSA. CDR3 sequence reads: CASSPTPGAMTYEQYF. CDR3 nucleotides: TGTGCCAGCAGCCCCACTCCGGGGGCGATGACCTACGAGCAGTACTTC.

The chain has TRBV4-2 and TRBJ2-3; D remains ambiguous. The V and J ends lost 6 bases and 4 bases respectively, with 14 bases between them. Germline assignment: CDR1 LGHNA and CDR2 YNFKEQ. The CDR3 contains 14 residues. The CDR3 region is CASRNQLAADTQYF. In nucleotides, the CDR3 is TGTGCCAGCAGAAACCAGTTAGCTGCAGATACGCAGTATTTT.

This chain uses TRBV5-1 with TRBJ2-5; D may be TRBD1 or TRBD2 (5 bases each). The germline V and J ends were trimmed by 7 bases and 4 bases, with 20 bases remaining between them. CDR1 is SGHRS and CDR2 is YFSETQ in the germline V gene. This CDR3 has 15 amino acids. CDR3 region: CASQRGVGDGETQYF. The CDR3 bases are TGCGCCAGCCAAAGGGGAGTTGGGGATGGAGAGACCCAGTACTTC.

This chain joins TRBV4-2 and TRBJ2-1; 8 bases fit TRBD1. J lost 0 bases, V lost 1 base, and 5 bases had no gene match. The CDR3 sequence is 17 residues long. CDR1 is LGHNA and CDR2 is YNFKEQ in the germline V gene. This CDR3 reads CASSQGRTGRSYNEQFF. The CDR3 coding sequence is TGTGCCAGCAGCCAAGGTCGGACAGGGCGCTCCTACAATGAGCAGTTCTTC.

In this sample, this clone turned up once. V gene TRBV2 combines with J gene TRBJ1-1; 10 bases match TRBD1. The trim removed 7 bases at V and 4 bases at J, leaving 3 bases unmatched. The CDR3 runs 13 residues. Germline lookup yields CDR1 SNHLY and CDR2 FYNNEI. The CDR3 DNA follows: TGTGCCAGCATTGGACAGGGGGGCACTGAAGCTTTCTTT. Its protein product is CASIGQGGTEAFF.

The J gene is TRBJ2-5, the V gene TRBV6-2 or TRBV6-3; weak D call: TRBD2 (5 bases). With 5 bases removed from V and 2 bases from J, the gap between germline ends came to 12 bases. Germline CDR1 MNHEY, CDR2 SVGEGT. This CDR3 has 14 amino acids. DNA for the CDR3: TGTGCCAGCAGTCAGACGGGGTATCAAGAGACCCAGTACTTC. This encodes CASSQTGYQETQYF.

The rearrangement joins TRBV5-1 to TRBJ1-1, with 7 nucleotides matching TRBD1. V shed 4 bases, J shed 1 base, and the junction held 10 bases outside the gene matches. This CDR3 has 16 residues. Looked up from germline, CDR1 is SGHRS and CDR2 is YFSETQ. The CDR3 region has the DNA TGCGCCAGCAGCAGCGGGACACAGGGGTGGAACACTGAAGCTTTCTTT. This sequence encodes CASSSGTQGWNTEAFF.

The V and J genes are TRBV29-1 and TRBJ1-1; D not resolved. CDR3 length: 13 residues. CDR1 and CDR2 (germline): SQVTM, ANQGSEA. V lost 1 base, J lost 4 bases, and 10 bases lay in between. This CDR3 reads CSVEVSEVTEAFF. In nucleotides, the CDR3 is TGCAGCGTTGAAGTTTCGGAGGTCACTGAAGCTTTCTTT. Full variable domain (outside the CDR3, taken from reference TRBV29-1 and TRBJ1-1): SAVISQKPSRDICQRGTSLTIQCQVDSQVTMMFWYRQQPGQSLTLIATANQGSEATYESGFVIDKFPISRPNLTFSTLTVSNMSPEDSSIYLCSVEVSEVTEAFFGQGTRLTVV.

The CDR3 DNA follows: TGTGCCAGTAGCCCTCTAGAGGGACAGGGCAACTATGGCTACACCTTC. Translating it yields CASSPLEGQGNYGYTF. This chain connects TRBV19 to TRBJ1-2, with TRBD1 matching over 9 bases. The germline gives CDR1 LNHDA, CDR2 SQIVND (reference sequence). The CDR3 length is 16 residues. The J segment lost 2 bases and the V segment lost 6 bases, leaving 10 bases of the junction unmatched. Using reference TRBV19 and TRBJ1-2 for the parts outside the CDR3, the full variable domain is DGGITQSPKYLFRKEGQNVTLSCEQNLNHDAMYWYRQDPGQGLRLIYYSQIVNDFQKGDIAEGYSVSREKKESFPLTVTSAQKNPTAFYLCASSPLEGQGNYGYTFGSGTRLTVV.

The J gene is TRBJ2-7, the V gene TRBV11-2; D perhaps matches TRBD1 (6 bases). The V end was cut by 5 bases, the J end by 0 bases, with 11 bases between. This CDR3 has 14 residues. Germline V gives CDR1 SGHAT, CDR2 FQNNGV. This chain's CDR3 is CASSLGQSSYEQYF. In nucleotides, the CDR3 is TGTGCCAGCAGCCTTGGACAGTCCTCCTACGAGCAGTACTTC.

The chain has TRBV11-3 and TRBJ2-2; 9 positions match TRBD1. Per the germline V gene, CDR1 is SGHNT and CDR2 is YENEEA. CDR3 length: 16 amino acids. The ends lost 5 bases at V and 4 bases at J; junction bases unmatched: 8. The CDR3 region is CASSLGQGYPTGELFF. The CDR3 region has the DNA TGTGCCAGCAGCCTGGGACAGGGTTATCCCACCGGGGAGCTGTTTTTT.

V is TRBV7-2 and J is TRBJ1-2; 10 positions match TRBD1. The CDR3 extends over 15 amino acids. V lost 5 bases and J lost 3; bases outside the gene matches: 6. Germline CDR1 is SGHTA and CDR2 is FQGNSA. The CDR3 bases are TGTGCCAGCAGCATCCTAGGACAGGGGGACTATGGCTACACCTTC. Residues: CASSILGQGDYGYTF.

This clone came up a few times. The CDR3 here is CASSFGQGNSNEQFF. In DNA, the CDR3 is TGTGCCAGCAGCTTTGGTCAGGGGAACTCTAATGAGCAGTTCTTC. This rearrangement joins TRBV5-8 to TRBJ2-1; D may be TRBD1 (6 bases). This CDR3 contains 15 residues. With 2 bases removed from V and 7 bases from J, the gap between germline ends came to 16 bases. The V gene's germline CDR1 is SGHTS and CDR2 YDEGEE.

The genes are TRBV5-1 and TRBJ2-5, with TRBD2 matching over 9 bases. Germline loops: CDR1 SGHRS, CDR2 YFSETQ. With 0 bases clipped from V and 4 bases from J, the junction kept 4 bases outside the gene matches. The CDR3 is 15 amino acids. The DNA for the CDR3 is TGCGCCAGCAGCTTGGGGCTAGCGGGGTCAGAGACCCAGTACTTC. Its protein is CASSLGLAGSETQYF.

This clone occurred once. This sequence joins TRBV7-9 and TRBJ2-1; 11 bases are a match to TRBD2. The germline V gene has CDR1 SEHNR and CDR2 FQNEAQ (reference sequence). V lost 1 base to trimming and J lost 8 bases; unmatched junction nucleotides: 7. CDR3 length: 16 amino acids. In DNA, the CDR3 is TGTGCCAGCAGCTTAGATCCGGGACTAGCGGACGATGAGCAGTTCTTC. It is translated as CASSLDPGLADDEQFF.

The chain's CDR3 is CASSPGGSGRTYEQYF. The DNA of the CDR3 is TGTGCCAGCAGCCCCGGCGGCAGCGGGAGAACCTACGAGCAGTACTTC. This chain joins TRBV5-4 and TRBJ2-7; 8 bases map to TRBD2. The junction had 11 bases not matched to a gene; V was cut back by 4 bases and J by 2 bases. This CDR3 comprises 16 residues. CDR1 is SGHNT, CDR2 YYREEE, per germline (reference sequence).